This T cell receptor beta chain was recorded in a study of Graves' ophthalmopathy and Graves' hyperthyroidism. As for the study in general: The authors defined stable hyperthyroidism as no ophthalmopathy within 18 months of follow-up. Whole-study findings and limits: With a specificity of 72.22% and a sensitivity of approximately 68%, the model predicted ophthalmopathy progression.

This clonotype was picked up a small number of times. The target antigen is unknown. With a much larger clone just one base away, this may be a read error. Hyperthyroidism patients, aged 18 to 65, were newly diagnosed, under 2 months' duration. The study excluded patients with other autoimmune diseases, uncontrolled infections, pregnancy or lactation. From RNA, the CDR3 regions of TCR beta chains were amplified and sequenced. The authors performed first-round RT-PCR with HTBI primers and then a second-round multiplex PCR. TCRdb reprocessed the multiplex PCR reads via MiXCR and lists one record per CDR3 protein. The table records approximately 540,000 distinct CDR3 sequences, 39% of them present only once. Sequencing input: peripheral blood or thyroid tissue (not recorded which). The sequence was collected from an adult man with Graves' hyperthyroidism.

The CDR3 nucleotides are TGTGCCGGCAGCGGGACAGGGAACACTGAAGCTTTCTTT. Translation gives CAGSGTGNTEAFF. The rearrangement uses TRBV12-3 or TRBV12-4 and TRBJ1-1, with 8 bases matching TRBD1. The CDR3 spans 13 residues.